This TCR beta chain is drawn from a study of cytomegalovirus exposure and HLA in healthy donors. Germline loops: CDR1 LGHNA, CDR2 YSLEER. Trimming took 0 bases from V and 3 from J, leaving 10 bases between them. The CDR3 has 15 amino acids. The PCR made use of 60 Vbeta and 13 Jbeta primers. Assay: immunoSEQ multiplex PCR; the TCRdb copy retains only in-frame clones and omits some. The sample consists of about 160,000 clones, about 80% of them appearing once. What was sequenced was PBMCs. The origin of this receptor is a man aged 45 to 65 in good health and CMV-seropositive. The V call is TRBV4-3, the J call TRBJ2-3; unclear D gene. This chain's CDR3 is CASSQDPAVTDTQYF. The CDR3 coding sequence is TGCGCCAGCAGCCAAGATCCCGCGGTTACAGATACGCAGTATTTT.